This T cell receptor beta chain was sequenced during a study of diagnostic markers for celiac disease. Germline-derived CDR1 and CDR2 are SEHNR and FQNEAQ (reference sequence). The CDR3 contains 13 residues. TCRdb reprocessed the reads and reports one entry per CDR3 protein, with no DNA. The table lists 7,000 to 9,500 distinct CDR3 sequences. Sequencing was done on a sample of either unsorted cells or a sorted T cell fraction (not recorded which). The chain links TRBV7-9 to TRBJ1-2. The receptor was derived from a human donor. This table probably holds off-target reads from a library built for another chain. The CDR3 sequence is CASSLDLTFGYTF.